Below are 25 T cell receptor beta chains sequenced from a single sample in a study of T cell responses to AZD1222 COVID-19 vaccine. The data were produced by immunoSEQ multiplex PCR, yet TCRdb's version contains in-frame clones alone and is incomplete. Among around 150,000 clones listed, 92% were seen once. The sample in question was peripheral blood, obtained 28 days after the second AZD1222 dose. Every receptor here comes from an adult who received the AZD1222 COVID-19 vaccine.

V and J are TRBV11-2 and TRBJ1-1; D gene uncertain. The germline CDR1 and CDR2 sequences are SGHAT and FQNNGV. The CDR3 totals 16 residues. V lost 1 base and J lost 1, with 13 bases in between. CDR3 bases: TGTGCCAGCAGCTTAGGGGTGGGTAGCCCGAACACTGAAGCTTTCTTT. Its translation: CASSLGVGSPNTEAFF.

The chain has TRBV19 and TRBJ1-1; a weak D match, TRBD1 (5 bases). This CDR3 has 14 residues. Germline V gives CDR1 LNHDA, CDR2 SQIVND (reference sequence). Trimming shortened V by 5 bases and J by 0 bases, and 10 bases separated the two germline ends. The chain's CDR3 is CASSATVMNTEAFF. Written as DNA, the CDR3 is TGTGCCAGTAGTGCGACAGTCATGAACACTGAAGCTTTCTTT.

V and J are TRBV4-2 and TRBJ2-7, with TRBD1 matching over 7 bases. The CDR3 totals 14 residues. V gave up 4 bases and J gave up 2 bases; unmatched junction bases: 5. CDR1 and CDR2 from the germline V gene are LGHNA and YNFKEQ. In DNA, the CDR3 is TGTGCCAGCAGCCCGACAGGGCTGGCCTACGAGCAGTACTTC. It codes for CASSPTGLAYEQYF.

The rearrangement uses TRBV29-1 and TRBJ1-1; D unclear. V shed 1 base and J shed 1 base, with 7 bases lying between them. The CDR3 runs 13 residues. CDR1 is SQVTM, CDR2 ANQGSEA, per germline. CDR3 in DNA: TGCAGCGTTGAAGCAGTTCAGAACACTGAAGCTTTCTTT. Protein sequence: CSVEAVQNTEAFF.

The chain is built from TRBV28 and TRBJ2-2; perhaps TRBD2 as D (5 bases). V dropped 3 bases and J dropped 5 bases, with 16 bases sitting between them. The CDR3 consists of 16 residues. Germline values: CDR1 MDHEN, CDR2 SYDVKM. The CDR3 loop reads CASSFPRRRKTGELFF. The DNA of the CDR3 is TGTGCCAGCAGTTTCCCGAGGAGGCGGAAAACCGGGGAGCTGTTTTTT.

This rearrangement joins TRBV4-2 to TRBJ1-1; D is undetermined. In germline, CDR1 is LGHNA, CDR2 YNFKEQ. The V end lost 1 base, the J end lost 4 bases, and 7 bases lay between the germline ends. This CDR3 contains 13 residues. CDR3 coding DNA: TGTGCCAGCAGCCAAGGTTGGGGCACTGAAGCTTTCTTT. Translated: CASSQGWGTEAFF.

V usage is TRBV11-2 and J usage is TRBJ1-1; maybe TRBD1 (5 bases). V was trimmed by 0 bases and J by 7 bases, leaving 12 bases between them. This CDR3 region has 14 residues. CDR1 and CDR2 from the germline V gene are SGHAT and FQNNGV. The CDR3: CASSLDLGPDEAFF. Here the CDR3 DNA reads TGTGCCAGCAGCTTAGATTTGGGGCCTGATGAAGCTTTCTTT.

The chain joins TRBV2 to TRBJ1-5; D is ambiguous. This CDR3 has 11 amino acids. The V gene's germline CDR1 is SNHLY and CDR2 FYNNEI. Trimming stripped 6 bases from V and 7 bases from J, with 7 bases between. The CDR3 reads CASRYGQPQHF. As DNA, the CDR3 is TGTGCCAGCAGGTACGGGCAGCCCCAGCATTTT.

This clone was recorded a few times. This chain joins TRBV7-5 and TRBJ1-1; TRBD1, the table's D call, lacks a check against the DNA. TRBV7-5 is deemed a pseudogene. This CDR3 contains 18 residues. The CDR3 protein is CARSLEFQGRPAGTEAFF. The CDR3 DNA follows: TGTGCCAGAAGCTTAGAATTTCAGGGGCGGCCGGCCGGCACTGAAGCTTTCTTT.

The chain has TRBV5-5 and TRBJ2-1, with 10 bases fitting TRBD2. With V trimmed by 1 base and J by 7 bases, 8 bases remained unmatched. The CDR3 length is 16 residues. From germline, CDR1 is SGHKS and CDR2 YYEKEE (reference sequence). CDR3 in amino acids: CASSLYPAGGPNEQFF. CDR3 DNA sequence: TGTGCCAGCAGCTTGTATCCAGCGGGAGGGCCGAATGAGCAGTTCTTC. Full variable domain (rest looked up from reference TRBV5-5 and TRBJ2-1): DAGVTQSPTHLIKTRGQQVTLRCSPISGHKSVSWYQQVLGQGPQFIFQYYEKEERGRGNFPDRFSARQFPNYSSELNVNALLLGDSALYLCASSLYPAGGPNEQFFGPGTRLTVL.

The V call is TRBV30, the J call TRBJ1-2; D is possibly TRBD1 (5 bases). Looked up from germline, CDR1 is GTSNPN and CDR2 is SVGIG (reference sequence). CDR3 length equals 13 residues. Trimming stripped 0 bases from V and 6 bases from J, with 11 bases between. This chain's CDR3 is CAWSVQDVHGYTF. The CDR3 DNA reads TGTGCCTGGAGTGTACAGGATGTGCATGGCTACACCTTC. Combining the CDR3 with reference TRBV30 and TRBJ1-2 gives the whole variable domain SQTIHQWPATLVQPVGSPLSLECTVEGTSNPNLYWYRQAAGRGLQLLFYSVGIGQISSEVPQNLSASRPQDRQFILSSKKLLLSDSGFYLCAWSVQDVHGYTFGSGTRLTVV.

The rearrangement uses TRBV10-2 and TRBJ2-2; D may be TRBD1 (6 bases). V was pared by 6 bases and J by 5 bases, with 16 bases between. Germline CDR1 reads WSHSY; CDR2 reads SAAADI. This CDR3 is 15 amino acids long. The CDR3 reads CASRGAGTSTGELFF. The CDR3 DNA reads as TGCGCCAGCAGGGGGGCCGGGACAAGTACCGGGGAGCTGTTTTTT.

In this sample, this clone turned up a few times. The rearrangement uses TRBV7-9 and TRBJ1-5; D is possibly TRBD1 (5 bases). V lost 5 bases to trimming and J lost 7 bases, with 12 bases between them. Germline V lookup: CDR1 SEHNR, CDR2 FQNEAQ (reference sequence). CDR3 length: 13 amino acids. The DNA for the CDR3 is TGTGCCAGCAGCCGGGAGGGGAGCCAGCCCCAGCATTTT. Protein product: CASSREGSQPQHF.

The rearrangement joins TRBV30 to TRBJ2-1, with D possibly TRBD1 on 5 matching bases. Germline V lookup: CDR1 GTSNPN, CDR2 SVGIG (reference sequence). This CDR3 contains 16 residues. V was shortened by 0 bases and J by 0 bases, with 12 bases between the two germline ends. CDR3 sequence (DNA): TGTGCCTGGAGTGTCTGGGGCGGTAGCTCCTACAATGAGCAGTTCTTC. Residues: CAWSVWGGSSYNEQFF.

The genes are TRBV11-3 and TRBJ2-3; D assignment may be TRBD1 or TRBD2 (6 bases each). The CDR3 runs to 14 residues. Between the trimmed V and J ends, which lost 5 bases and 1 base, there was a span of 10 bases. Germline V gives CDR1 SGHNT, CDR2 YENEEA. CDR3 bases: TGTGCCAGCAGCCTCGGGGGCGGCACAGATACGCAGTATTTT. This gives the protein CASSLGGGTDTQYF.

The V gene is TRBV28, the J gene TRBJ2-7; 9 bases fit TRBD1. V was pared by 8 bases and J by 5 bases, with 10 bases of the junction left unmatched. Germline CDR1 MDHEN, CDR2 SYDVKM. CDR3 length: 14 residues. This CDR3 reads CASWSRDRVDEQYF. The DNA of the CDR3 is TGTGCCAGCTGGTCGCGGGACAGGGTCGACGAGCAGTACTTC.

The V gene is TRBV3-1 (or the pseudogene TRBV3-2), the J gene TRBJ1-6; D possibly corresponds to TRBD1 (6 bases). CDR1 is LGHDT and CDR2 is YNNKEL in the germline V gene (reference sequence). The CDR3 length is 14 residues. The V gene lost 3 bases and the J gene lost 10 bases, with 13 bases spanning the gap. In nucleotides, the CDR3 is TGTGCCAGCAGCCATAGGGGGGCGGGCTCACCCCTCCACTTT. It encodes CASSHRGAGSPLHF.

The V call is TRBV5-4, the J call TRBJ1-1, with D possibly matching TRBD1 (6 bases). Looked up from germline, CDR1 is SGHNT and CDR2 is YYREEE (reference sequence). V was cut by 3 bases and J by 6 bases, with 12 bases left in between. CDR3 length equals 13 residues. CDR3 region: CASSSVGGAEAFF. The DNA of the CDR3 is TGTGCCAGCAGCTCAGTAGGGGGGGCTGAAGCTTTCTTT.

This chain links TRBV19 with TRBJ2-1, with 11 bases identical to TRBD2. CDR1 and CDR2 (germline): LNHDA, SQIVND (reference sequence). V gave up 6 bases and J gave up 9 bases; unmatched junction bases: 7. CDR3 length: 14 amino acids. For the CDR3, the DNA is TGTGCCAGTAGCTTTATGGGGACTAGCGGTGAGCAGTTCTTC. It yields the protein CASSFMGTSGEQFF.

This chain links TRBV5-4 with TRBJ2-5, with D unclear. V gave up 4 bases and J gave up 2 bases, with 9 bases separating them. The CDR3 totals 13 residues. CDR1 is SGHNT, CDR2 YYREEE, per germline (reference sequence). For the CDR3, the DNA is TGTGCCAGCAGCCCCGGACGGCAAGAGACCCAGTACTTC. It translates to CASSPGRQETQYF.

Note on this clone: At the DNA level, this CDR3 is encoded by other sequences in the same sample as well. The CDR3 DNA sequence: TGTGCCAGCAGTTTATCGAGGGGTAGCAATCAGCCCCAGCATTTT. Its protein is CASSLSRGSNQPQHF. This chain joins TRBV27 and TRBJ1-5, with D perhaps matching TRBD1 (5 bases). The CDR3 is 15 residues long. Trimming pared 0 bases from V and 0 bases from J, leaving 6 bases between. Germline CDR1 is MNHEY and CDR2 is SMNVEV (reference sequence).

The V and J genes are TRBV29-1 and TRBJ2-7, with a possible D match to TRBD1 (6 bases). Germline CDR1 SQVTM, CDR2 ANQGSEA. CDR3 length: 14 amino acids. The V gene lost 5 bases and the J gene lost 0 bases, with 14 bases spanning the gap. Here the CDR3 DNA reads TGCAGCGTTCCCTCACAGGGTACCTCCTACGAGCAGTACTTC. Protein sequence: CSVPSQGTSYEQYF.

Only a few counts were recorded for this clone. The chain employs TRBV14 and TRBJ1-1; 7 nucleotides agree with TRBD1. The V and J ends lost 8 bases and 6 bases, in that order; junction bases with no gene match: 9. The CDR3 loop spans 13 amino acids. CDR1 is SGHDN, CDR2 FVKESK, per germline. CDR3 residues: CASSSRTGSEAFF. The CDR3 DNA reads TGTGCCAGCTCATCGCGGACAGGCTCTGAAGCTTTCTTT.

This clone has only one observation. J is TRBJ2-7 and V is TRBV21-1; the tabulated D call, TRBD2, remains unverified against the DNA. TRBV21-1 is a listed pseudogene. The CDR3 length is 13 residues. The CDR3 spells CPGSGLGGYEQYF. DNA of the CDR3: TGTCCGGGTAGCGGACTAGGAGGATACGAGCAGTACTTC.

V is TRBV14 and J is TRBJ2-7, with 7 bases identical to TRBD2. Unmatched junction bases numbered 7, after V lost 4 bases and J lost 1 base. Germline assignment: CDR1 SGHDN and CDR2 FVKESK. The length of the CDR3 is 15 residues. The CDR3 bases are TGTGCCAGCAGCCGGGGGGGAAATTGGTCCTACGAGCAGTACTTC. Amino acid sequence: CASSRGGNWSYEQYF.